This T cell receptor (beta chain) was obtained from a study of blood T cell repertoires in COVID-19. The wider study: Donors in the United States, Italy and Spain gave samples during acute or convalescent COVID-19. PBMCs, B-cell-depleted T cells, or T cells were the source of the cDNA or gDNA that made up the material.

Repertoires were generated with immunoSEQ multiplex PCR, while TCRdb's copy carries only in-frame clones and drops some. The sample has some 99,000 clones; 80% to 90% are singletons. V was clipped by 8 bases and J by 6 bases, with 25 bases between them. This CDR3 has 16 residues. CDR1 is SNHLY and CDR2 is FYNNEI in the germline V gene. What was sequenced was peripheral blood. The chain joins TRBV2 to TRBJ1-1; tentative D call: TRBD1 (6 bases). The origin of this receptor is a human donor in a cohort sampled during active COVID-19. DNA for the CDR3: TGTGCCAGCCCCGACCGGGACAAGGGACCGAAGCCTGAAGCTTTCTTT. This translates into CASPDRDKGPKPEAFF.